This T cell receptor (beta chain) was obtained from a study of blood T cell repertoires in COVID-19. As for the study in general: The origin of the acute and convalescent COVID-19 samples was the United States, Italy and Spain.

Trimming removed 1 base from V and 0 bases from J, with 10 bases in between. CDR3 size: 15 residues. In germline, CDR1 is MNHEY, CDR2 SMNVEV (reference sequence). Authors' data handling: Nucleated cell number was recorded as an estimate derived from reference gene primer amplification. Sequencing used immunoSEQ multiplex PCR; TCRdb keeps in-frame clones, though not all of them. V and J calls and clone size come straight from that table; D and trimming were deduced from the DNA. The sample lists tens of thousands of clones, 82% seen once, with 4% to 5% in the top ten. This TCR was sampled from a woman aged 55 to 70 with acute or convalescent COVID-19. The sequencing sample was made of peripheral blood. The chain combines TRBV27 with TRBJ2-7, with D maybe TRBD1 (5 bases). The CDR3 spells CASSLFPGLSYEQYF. The CDR3 bases are TGTGCCAGCAGTTTATTTCCAGGGCTCTCCTACGAGCAGTACTTC.